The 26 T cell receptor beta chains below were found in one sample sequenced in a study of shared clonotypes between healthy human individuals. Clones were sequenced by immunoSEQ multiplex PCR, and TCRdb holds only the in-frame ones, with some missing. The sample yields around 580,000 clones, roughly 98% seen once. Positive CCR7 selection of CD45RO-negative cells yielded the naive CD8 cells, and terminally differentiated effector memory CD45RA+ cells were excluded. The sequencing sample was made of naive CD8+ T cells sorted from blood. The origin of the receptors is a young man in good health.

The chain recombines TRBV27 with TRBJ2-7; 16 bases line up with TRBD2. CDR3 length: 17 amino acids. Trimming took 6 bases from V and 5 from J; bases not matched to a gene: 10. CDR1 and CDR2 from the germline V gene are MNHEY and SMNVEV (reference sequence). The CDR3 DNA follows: TGTGCCAGCAGGAAGGGGACTAGCGGGAGGGCGAGACACGAGCAGTACTTC. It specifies CASRKGTSGRARHEQYF.

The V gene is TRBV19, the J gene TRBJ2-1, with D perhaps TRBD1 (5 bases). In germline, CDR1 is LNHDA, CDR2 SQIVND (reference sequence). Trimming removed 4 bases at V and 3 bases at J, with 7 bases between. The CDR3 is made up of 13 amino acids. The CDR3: CASSRTHYNEQFF. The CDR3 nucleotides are TGTGCCAGTAGTAGGACACACTACAATGAGCAGTTCTTC. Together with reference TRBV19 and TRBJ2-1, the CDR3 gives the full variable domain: DGGITQSPKYLFRKEGQNVTLSCEQNLNHDAMYWYRQDPGQGLRLIYYSQIVNDFQKGDIAEGYSVSREKKESFPLTVTSAQKNPTAFYLCASSRTHYNEQFFGPGTRLTVL.

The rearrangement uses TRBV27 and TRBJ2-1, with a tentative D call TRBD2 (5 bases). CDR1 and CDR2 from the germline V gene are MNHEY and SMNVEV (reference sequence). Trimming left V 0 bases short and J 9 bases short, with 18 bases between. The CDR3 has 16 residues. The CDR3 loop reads CASSLSMGVPVGEQFF. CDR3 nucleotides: TGTGCCAGCAGTTTATCGATGGGAGTTCCGGTGGGTGAGCAGTTCTTC.

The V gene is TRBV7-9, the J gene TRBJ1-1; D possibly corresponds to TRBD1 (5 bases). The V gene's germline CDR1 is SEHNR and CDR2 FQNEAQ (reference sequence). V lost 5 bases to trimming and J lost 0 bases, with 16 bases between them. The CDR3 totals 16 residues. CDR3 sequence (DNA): TGTGCCAGCAGCCACCCCCGTGGGGCGGTGAACACTGAAGCTTTCTTT. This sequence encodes CASSHPRGAVNTEAFF.

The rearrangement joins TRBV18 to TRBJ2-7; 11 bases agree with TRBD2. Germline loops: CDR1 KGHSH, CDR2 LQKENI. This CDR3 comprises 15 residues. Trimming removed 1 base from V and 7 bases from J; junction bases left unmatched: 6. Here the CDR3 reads CASSPLARLAGEQYF. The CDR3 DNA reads TGTGCCAGCTCACCACTCGCCAGACTAGCGGGGGAGCAGTACTTC.

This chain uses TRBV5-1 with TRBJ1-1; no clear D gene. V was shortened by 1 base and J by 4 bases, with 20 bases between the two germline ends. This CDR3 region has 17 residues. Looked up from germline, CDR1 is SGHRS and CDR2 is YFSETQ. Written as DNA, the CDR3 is TGCGCCAGCAGCTTGTCTGATATGGGATCCCTGATCACTGAAGCTTTCTTT. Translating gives CASSLSDMGSLITEAFF.

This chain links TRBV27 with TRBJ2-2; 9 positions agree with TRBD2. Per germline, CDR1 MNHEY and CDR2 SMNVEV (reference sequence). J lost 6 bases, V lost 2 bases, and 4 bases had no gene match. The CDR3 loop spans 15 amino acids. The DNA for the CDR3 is TGTGCCAGCAGTTTAGGAGCGGGAGGTGCCGGGGAGCTGTTTTTT. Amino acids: CASSLGAGGAGELFF.

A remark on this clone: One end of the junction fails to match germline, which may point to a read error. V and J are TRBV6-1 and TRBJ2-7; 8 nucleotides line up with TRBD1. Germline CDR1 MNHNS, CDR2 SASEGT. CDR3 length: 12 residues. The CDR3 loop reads CASREDRGEQYF. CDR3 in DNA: TGTGCCAGCAGGGAAGACAGGGGTGAGCAGTACTTC.

CDR3 sequence: CASSVVEGSYGYTF. As DNA, the CDR3 is TGTGCCAGCAGCGTAGTCGAGGGGAGCTATGGCTACACCTTC. The chain links TRBV9 to TRBJ1-2; a weak D match, TRBD1 (5 bases). CDR3 size: 14 residues. Germline V gene data show CDR1 as SGDLS and CDR2 as YYNGEE. V was trimmed by 0 bases and J by 4 bases, leaving 10 bases between them.

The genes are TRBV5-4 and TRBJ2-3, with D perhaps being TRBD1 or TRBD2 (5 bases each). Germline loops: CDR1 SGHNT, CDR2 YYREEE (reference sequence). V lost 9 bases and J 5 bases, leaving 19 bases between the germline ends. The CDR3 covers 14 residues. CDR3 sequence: CAIHWDGAGDTQYF. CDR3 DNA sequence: TGTGCCATCCACTGGGACGGGGCCGGAGATACGCAGTATTTT.

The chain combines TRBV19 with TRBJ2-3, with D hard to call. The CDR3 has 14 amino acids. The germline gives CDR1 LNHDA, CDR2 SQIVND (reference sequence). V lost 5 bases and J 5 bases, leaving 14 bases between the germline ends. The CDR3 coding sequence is TGTGCCAGTAGTTTCTACTCGCCATTAGATACGCAGTATTTT. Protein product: CASSFYSPLDTQYF.

The CDR3 nucleotides are TGTGCCAGCAGCGCGGGACTAGCGGGACCCTCGAGGACCGGGGAGCTGTTTTTT. Its protein is CASSAGLAGPSRTGELFF. This rearrangement joins TRBV9 to TRBJ2-2; 13 bases fit TRBD2. The germline V gene encodes CDR1 SGDLS and CDR2 YYNGEE. The J segment lost 5 bases and the V segment lost 3 bases, leaving 10 bases of the junction unmatched. This CDR3 has 18 residues.

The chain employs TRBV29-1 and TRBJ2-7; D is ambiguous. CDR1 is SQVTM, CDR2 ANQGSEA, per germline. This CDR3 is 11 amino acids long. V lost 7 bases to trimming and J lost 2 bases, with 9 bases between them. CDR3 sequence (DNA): TGCAGCGCTGGGCGGACCTACGAGCAGTACTTC. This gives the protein CSAGRTYEQYF.

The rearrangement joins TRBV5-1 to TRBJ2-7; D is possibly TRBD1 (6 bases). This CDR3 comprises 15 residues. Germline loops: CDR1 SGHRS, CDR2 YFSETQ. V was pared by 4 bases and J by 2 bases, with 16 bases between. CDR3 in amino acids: CASSSEPGQAYEQYF. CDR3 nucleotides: TGCGCCAGCAGCAGCGAACCGGGACAAGCCTACGAGCAGTACTTC. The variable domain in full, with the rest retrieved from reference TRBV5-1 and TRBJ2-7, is KAGVTQTPRYLIKTRGQQVTLSCSPISGHRSVSWYQQTPGQGLQFLFEYFSETQRNKGNFPGRFSGRQFSNSRSEMNVSTLELGDSALYLCASSSEPGQAYEQYFGPGTRLTVT.

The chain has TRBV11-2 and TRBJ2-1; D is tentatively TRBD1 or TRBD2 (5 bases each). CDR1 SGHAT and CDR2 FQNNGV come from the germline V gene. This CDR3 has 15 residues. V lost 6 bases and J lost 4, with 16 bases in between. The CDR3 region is CASRYRDRPYNEQFF. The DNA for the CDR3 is TGTGCCAGCAGGTACCGGGACCGGCCTTACAATGAGCAGTTCTTC.

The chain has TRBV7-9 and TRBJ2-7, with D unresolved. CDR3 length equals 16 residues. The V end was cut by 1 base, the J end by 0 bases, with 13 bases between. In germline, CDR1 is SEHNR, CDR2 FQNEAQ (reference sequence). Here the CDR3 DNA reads TGTGCCAGCAGCTTAGAGTTCGGGCAAGGCTCCTACGAGCAGTACTTC. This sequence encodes CASSLEFGQGSYEQYF.

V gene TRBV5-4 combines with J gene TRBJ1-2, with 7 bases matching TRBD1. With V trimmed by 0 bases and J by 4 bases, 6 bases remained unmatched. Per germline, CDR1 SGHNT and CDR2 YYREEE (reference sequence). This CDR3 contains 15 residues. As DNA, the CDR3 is TGTGCCAGCAGCTTGGGTTTCGGGACAGTCTATGGCTACACCTTC. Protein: CASSLGFGTVYGYTF.

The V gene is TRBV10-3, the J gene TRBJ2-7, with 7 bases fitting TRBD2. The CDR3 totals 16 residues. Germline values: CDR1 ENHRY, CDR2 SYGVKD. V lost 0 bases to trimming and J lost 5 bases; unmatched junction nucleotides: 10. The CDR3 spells CAISESRRESAHEQYF. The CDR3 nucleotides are TGTGCCATCAGTGAGTCGAGGCGGGAGAGCGCCCACGAGCAGTACTTC.

CDR3 sequence: CASSQTGAPQHF. CDR3 DNA: TGTGCCAGCAGCCAAACAGGGGCTCCCCAGCATTTT. The chain joins TRBV5-6 to TRBJ1-5; 7 nucleotides line up with TRBD1. The length of the CDR3 is 12 residues. Looked up from germline, CDR1 is SGHDT and CDR2 is YYEEEE. J gave up 10 bases and V 4 bases, and 5 bases lay outside the gene matches.

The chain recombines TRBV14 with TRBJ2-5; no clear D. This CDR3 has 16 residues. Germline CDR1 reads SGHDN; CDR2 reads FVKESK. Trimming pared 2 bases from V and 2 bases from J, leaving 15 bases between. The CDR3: CASSQKLAGLQETQYF. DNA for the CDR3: TGTGCCAGCAGCCAAAAGCTTGCCGGGTTACAAGAGACCCAGTACTTC.

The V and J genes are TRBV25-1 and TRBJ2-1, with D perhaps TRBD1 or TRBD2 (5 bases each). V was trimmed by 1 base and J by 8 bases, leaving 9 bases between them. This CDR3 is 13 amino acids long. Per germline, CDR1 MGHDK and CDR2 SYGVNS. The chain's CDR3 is CASSEFRDHEQFF. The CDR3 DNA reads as TGTGCCAGCAGTGAATTTAGGGACCATGAGCAGTTCTTC.

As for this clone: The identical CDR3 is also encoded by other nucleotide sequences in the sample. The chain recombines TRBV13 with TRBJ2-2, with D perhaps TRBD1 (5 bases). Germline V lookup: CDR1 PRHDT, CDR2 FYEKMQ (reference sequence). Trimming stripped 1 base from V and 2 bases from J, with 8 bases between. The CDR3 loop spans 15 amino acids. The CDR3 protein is CASSLEQGNTGELFF. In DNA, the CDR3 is TGTGCCAGCAGCTTAGAGCAGGGAAACACCGGGGAGCTGTTTTTT.

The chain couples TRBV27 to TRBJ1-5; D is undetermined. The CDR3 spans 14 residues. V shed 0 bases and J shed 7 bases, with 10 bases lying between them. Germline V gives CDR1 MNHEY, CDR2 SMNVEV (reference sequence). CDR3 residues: CASSLSRQYQPQHF. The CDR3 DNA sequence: TGTGCCAGCAGTTTATCGAGGCAATACCAGCCCCAGCATTTT.

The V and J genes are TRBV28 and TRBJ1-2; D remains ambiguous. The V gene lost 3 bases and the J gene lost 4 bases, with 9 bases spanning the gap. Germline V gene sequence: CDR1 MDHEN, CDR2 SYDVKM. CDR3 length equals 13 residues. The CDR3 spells CASSLSASYGYTF. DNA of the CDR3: TGTGCCAGCAGTTTGTCGGCTAGCTATGGCTACACCTTC.

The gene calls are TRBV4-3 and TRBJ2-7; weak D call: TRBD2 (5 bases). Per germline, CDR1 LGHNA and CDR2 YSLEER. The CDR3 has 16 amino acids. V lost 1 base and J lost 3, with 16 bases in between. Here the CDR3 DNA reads TGCGCCAGCAGCCAAGTTGAAGGCGAGGGCCTCTACGAGCAGTACTTC. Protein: CASSQVEGEGLYEQYF.

CDR3 bases: TGTGCCAGCAGCTTAGGGGGACAGGGGGTTCGAGAGACCCAGTACTTC. Residues: CASSLGGQGVRETQYF. This chain connects TRBV13 to TRBJ2-5, with 11 bases that match TRBD1. The V gene end was trimmed by 0 bases and the J gene end by 4 bases; junction bases not matched to a gene: 4. Germline V lookup: CDR1 PRHDT, CDR2 FYEKMQ (reference sequence). This CDR3 is built from 16 residues.